This T cell receptor beta chain was sequenced in a study of STAT5B mutations in CD4+ large granular lymphocyte leukemia. The V gene's germline CDR1 is GTSNPN and CDR2 SVGIG (reference sequence). V was pared by 2 bases and J by 11 bases, with 16 bases between. This CDR3 spans 13 amino acids. Sequencing was performed with immunoSEQ multiplex PCR; in TCRdb, only in-frame clones are kept and a portion is missing. The sample lists about 30,000 clones, about four fifths occurring once. Study findings and constraints: Higher CD4+ than CD8+ T-LGLL clonality might reflect small sample size. Top patient clones used TRBV06 genes more often: 8/27 versus 2/35 in controls.

Comments on this clone: Its antigen is not identified.

This clonotype originated in a human donor in good health. Material: CD4+ T cells from blood buffy coats. The chain recombines TRBV30 with TRBJ2-4; D may be TRBD1 (6 bases). The CDR3 nucleotides read TGTGCCTGGAGTACCCCAGGGGTCCGCCTTCAGTACTTC. Translated: CAWSTPGVRLQYF.